This TCR beta chain was obtained from a study of human T cells and chemical hapten exposure. The overall study: Per-sample TCR yield variation was attributed mainly to small pooled library volume differences. General observations from the study: TCRs exceeding 1 in 1000 frequency stayed unchanged with DPC sensitization.

Trimming cost V 4 bases and J 2 bases; bases outside gene matches: 7. The CDR3 is made up of 15 amino acids. Germline CDR1 SGHRS, CDR2 YFSETQ. Original processing notes: Samples held a median of 95,638 TCRs, range 23,224–690,600. Via MiXCR, TCRdb re-called the RACE reads, giving one row per CDR3 protein. TCRdb, not the original authors, processed these V and J calls. The table lists tens of thousands of distinct CDR3 sequences, 6.6% of them singletons. This clonotype came up many times. Its antigen remains unknown. Stated time point: patch test 2, 6 weeks after DPC sensitization. The treatment here: therapeutic diphenylcyclopropenone sensitization with weekly scalp DPC. Extraction yielded total RNA from whole blood (unfractionated).

The sequence was obtained from a woman under 40 with alopecia areata. Some clones in this sample may be carry-over from other donors' samples. The sequencing used whole blood, collected in connection with sensitization to the hapten diphenylcyclopropenone (DPC). The gene calls are TRBV5-1 and TRBJ2-7; TRBD1 aligns across 9 bases. The CDR3 DNA reads as TGCGCCAGCAGCGCGGGACAGGGCGGAACCTACGAGCAGTACTTC. Its protein product is CASSAGQGGTYEQYF. Combining the CDR3 with reference TRBV5-1 and TRBJ2-7 gives the whole variable domain KAGVTQTPRYLIKTRGQQVTLSCSPISGHRSVSWYQQTPGQGLQFLFEYFSETQRNKGNFPGRFSGRQFSNSRSEMNVSTLELGDSALYLCASSAGQGGTYEQYFGPGTRLTVT.